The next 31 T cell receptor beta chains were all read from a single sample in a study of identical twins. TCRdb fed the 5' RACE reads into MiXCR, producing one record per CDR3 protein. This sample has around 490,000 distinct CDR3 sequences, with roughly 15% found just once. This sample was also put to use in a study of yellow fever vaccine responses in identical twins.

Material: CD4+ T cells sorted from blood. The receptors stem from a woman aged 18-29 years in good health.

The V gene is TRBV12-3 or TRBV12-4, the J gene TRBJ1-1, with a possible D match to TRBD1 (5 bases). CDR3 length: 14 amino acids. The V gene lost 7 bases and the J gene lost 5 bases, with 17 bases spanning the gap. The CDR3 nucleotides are TGTGCCAGCAACCCCGGACTCCGGGGGACTGAAGCTTTCTTT. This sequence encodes CASNPGLRGTEAFF.

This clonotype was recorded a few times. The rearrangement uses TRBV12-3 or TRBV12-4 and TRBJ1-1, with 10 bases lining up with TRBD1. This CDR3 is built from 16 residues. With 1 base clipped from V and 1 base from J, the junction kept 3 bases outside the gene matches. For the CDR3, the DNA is TGTGCCAGCAGTTTAGACGGGACAGGGGCGAACACTGAAGCTTTCTTT. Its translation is CASSLDGTGANTEAFF.

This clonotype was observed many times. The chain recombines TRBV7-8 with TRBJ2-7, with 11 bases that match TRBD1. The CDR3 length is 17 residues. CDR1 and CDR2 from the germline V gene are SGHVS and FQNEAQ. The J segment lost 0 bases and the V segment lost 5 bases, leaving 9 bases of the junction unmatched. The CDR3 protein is CASSRTSGTGGSYEQYF. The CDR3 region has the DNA TGTGCCAGCAGCCGCACAAGTGGGACAGGGGGCTCCTACGAGCAGTACTTC.

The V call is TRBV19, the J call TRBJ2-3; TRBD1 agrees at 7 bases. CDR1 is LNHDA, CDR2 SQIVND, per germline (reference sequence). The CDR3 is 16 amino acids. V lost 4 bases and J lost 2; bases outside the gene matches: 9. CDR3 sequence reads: CASSRDSGVVTDTQYF. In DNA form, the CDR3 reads TGTGCCAGTAGTAGGGACAGTGGGGTCGTCACAGATACGCAGTATTTT. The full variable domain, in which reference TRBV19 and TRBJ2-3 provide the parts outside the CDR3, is DGGITQSPKYLFRKEGQNVTLSCEQNLNHDAMYWYRQDPGQGLRLIYYSQIVNDFQKGDIAEGYSVSREKKESFPLTVTSAQKNPTAFYLCASSRDSGVVTDTQYFGPGTRLTVL.

The CDR3 spells CASSDAGHNEQFF. DNA for the CDR3: TGTGCCAGCAGCGATGCGGGACACAATGAGCAGTTCTTC. This chain joins TRBV12-3 or TRBV12-4 and TRBJ2-1, with a possible D match to TRBD2 (6 bases). Trimming cost V 6 bases and J 5 bases, with 11 bases left between them. There are 13 residues in the CDR3.

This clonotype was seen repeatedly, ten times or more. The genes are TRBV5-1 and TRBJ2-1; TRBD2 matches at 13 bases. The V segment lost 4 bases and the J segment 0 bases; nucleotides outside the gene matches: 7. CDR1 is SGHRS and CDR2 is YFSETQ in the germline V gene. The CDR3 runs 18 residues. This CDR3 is CASSVGLAGVTSYNEQFF. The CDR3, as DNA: TGCGCCAGCAGCGTTGGACTAGCGGGGGTGACCTCCTACAATGAGCAGTTCTTC.

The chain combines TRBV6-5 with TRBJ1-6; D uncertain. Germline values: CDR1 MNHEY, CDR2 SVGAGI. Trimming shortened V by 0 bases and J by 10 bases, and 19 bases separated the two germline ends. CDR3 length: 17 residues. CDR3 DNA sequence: TGTGCCAGCAGTTACTCCGGACCCAACCGGGGAGGATCACCCCTCCACTTT. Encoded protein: CASSYSGPNRGGSPLHF.

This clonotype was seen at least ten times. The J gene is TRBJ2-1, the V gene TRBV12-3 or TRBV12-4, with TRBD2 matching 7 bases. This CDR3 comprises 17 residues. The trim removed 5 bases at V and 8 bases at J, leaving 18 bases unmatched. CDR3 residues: CASSPQGPMGGPDEQFF. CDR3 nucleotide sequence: TGTGCCAGCAGTCCTCAGGGCCCAATGGGAGGGCCCGATGAGCAGTTCTTC.

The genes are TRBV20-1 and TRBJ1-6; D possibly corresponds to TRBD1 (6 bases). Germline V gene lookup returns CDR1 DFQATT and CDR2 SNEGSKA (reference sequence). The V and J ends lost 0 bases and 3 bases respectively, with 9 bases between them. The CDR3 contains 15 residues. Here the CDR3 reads CSAREQGIYNSPLHF. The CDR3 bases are TGCAGTGCTAGAGAACAGGGCATCTATAATTCACCCCTCCACTTT.

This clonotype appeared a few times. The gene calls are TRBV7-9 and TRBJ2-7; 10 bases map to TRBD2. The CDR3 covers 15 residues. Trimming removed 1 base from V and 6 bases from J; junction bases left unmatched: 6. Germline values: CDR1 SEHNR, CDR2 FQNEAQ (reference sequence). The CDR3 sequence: CASSLVGLAGVEQYF. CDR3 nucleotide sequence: TGTGCCAGCAGCTTAGTTGGTCTAGCGGGAGTCGAGCAGTACTTC.

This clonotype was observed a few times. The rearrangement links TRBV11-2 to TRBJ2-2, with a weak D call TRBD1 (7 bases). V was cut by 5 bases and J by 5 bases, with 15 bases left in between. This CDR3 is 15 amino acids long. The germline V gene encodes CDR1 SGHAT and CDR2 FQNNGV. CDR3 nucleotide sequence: TGTGCCAGCAGCCACCCGGCAGGGGGGACCGGGGAGCTGTTTTTT. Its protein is CASSHPAGGTGELFF.

CDR3 residues: CASKRQGAILETQYF. CDR3 in DNA: TGTGCCAGCAAGAGACAGGGGGCTATATTAGAGACCCAGTACTTC. The J gene is TRBJ2-5, the V gene TRBV2, with 10 bases that match TRBD1. This CDR3 spans 15 amino acids. With 7 bases clipped from V and 4 bases from J, the junction kept 9 bases outside the gene matches. CDR1 is SNHLY and CDR2 is FYNNEI in the germline V gene.

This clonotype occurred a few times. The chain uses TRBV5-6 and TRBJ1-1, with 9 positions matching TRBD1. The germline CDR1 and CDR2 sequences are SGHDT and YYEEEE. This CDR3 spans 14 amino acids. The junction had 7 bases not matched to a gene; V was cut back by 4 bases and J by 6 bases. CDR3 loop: CASSRDRAIAEAFF. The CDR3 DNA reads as TGTGCCAGCAGCAGGGACAGGGCCATTGCTGAAGCTTTCTTT. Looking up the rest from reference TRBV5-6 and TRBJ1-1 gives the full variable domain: DAGVTQSPTHLIKTRGQQVTLRCSPKSGHDTVSWYQQALGQGPQFIFQYYEEEERQRGNFPDRFSGHQFPNYSSELNVNALLLGDSALYLCASSRDRAIAEAFFGQGTRLTVV.

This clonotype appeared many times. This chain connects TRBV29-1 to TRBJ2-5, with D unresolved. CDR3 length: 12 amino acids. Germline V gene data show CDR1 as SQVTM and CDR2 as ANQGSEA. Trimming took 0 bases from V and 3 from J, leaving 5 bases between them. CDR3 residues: CSVEEQKETQYF. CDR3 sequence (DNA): TGCAGCGTTGAAGAACAGAAAGAGACCCAGTACTTC. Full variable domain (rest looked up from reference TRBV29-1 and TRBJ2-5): SAVISQKPSRDICQRGTSLTIQCQVDSQVTMMFWYRQQPGQSLTLIATANQGSEATYESGFVIDKFPISRPNLTFSTLTVSNMSPEDSSIYLCSVEEQKETQYFGPGTRLLVL.

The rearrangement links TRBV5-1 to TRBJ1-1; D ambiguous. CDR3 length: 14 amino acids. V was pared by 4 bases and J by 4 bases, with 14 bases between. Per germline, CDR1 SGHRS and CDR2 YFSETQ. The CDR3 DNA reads TGCGCCAGCAGCAGACTTAGTACGGGCACTGAAGCTTTCTTT. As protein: CASSRLSTGTEAFF.

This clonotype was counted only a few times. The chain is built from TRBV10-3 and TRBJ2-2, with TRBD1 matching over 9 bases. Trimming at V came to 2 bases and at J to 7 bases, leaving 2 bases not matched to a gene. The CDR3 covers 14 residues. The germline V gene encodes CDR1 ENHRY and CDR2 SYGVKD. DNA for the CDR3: TGTGCCATCAGTGAGGACAGGGGGATCGGGGAGCTGTTTTTT. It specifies CAISEDRGIGELFF.

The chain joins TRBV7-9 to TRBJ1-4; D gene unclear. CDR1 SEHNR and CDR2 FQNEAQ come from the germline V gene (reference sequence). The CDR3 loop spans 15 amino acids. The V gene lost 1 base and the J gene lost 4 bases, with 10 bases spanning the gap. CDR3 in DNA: TGTGCCAGCAGCTTAGGAGACAAGCTTAATGAAAAACTGTTTTTT. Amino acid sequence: CASSLGDKLNEKLFF.

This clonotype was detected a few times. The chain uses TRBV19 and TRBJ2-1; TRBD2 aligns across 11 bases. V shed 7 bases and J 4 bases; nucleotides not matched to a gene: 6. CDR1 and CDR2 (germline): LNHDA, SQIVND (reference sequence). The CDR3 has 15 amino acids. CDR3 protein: CASTRLAGIYNEQFF. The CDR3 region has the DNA TGTGCCAGTACCCGACTAGCGGGGATATACAATGAGCAGTTCTTC.

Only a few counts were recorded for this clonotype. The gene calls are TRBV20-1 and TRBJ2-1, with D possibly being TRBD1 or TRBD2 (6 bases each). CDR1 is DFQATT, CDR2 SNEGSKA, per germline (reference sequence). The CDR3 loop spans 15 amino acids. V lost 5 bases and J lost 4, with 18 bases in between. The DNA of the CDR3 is TGCAGTGCTCTCGCAGGGGCGGGGAGATACAATGAGCAGTTCTTC. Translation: CSALAGAGRYNEQFF.

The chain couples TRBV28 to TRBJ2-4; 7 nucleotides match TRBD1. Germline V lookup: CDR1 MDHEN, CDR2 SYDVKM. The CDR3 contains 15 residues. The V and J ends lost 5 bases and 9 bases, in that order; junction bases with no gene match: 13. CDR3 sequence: CASSPDRVGVSIQYF. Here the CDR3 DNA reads TGTGCCAGCAGTCCAGACAGGGTTGGGGTCTCCATTCAGTACTTC.

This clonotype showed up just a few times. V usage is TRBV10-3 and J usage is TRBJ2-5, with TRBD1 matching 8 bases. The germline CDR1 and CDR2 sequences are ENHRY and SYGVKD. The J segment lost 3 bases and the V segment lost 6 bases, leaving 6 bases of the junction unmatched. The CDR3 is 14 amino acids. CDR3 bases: TGTGCCATCAGCGAACGGACAGGGAAAGAGACCCAGTACTTC. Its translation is CAISERTGKETQYF.

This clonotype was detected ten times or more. CDR3 coding DNA: TGTGCCAGCAGTTTATTAGGGGGTACCCTCCACTTT. Its translation is CASSLLGGTLHF. This chain connects TRBV12-3 or TRBV12-4 to TRBJ1-6; weak D call: TRBD1 (6 bases). The CDR3 covers 12 residues. V dropped 2 bases and J dropped 14 bases, with 10 bases sitting between them.

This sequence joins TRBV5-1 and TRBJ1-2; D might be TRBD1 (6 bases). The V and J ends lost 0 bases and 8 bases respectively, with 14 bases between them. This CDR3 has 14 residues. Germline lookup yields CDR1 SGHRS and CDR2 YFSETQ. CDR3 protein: CASSLGPGAGGYTF. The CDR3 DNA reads TGCGCCAGCAGCTTGGGTCCGGGGGCGGGAGGCTACACCTTC.

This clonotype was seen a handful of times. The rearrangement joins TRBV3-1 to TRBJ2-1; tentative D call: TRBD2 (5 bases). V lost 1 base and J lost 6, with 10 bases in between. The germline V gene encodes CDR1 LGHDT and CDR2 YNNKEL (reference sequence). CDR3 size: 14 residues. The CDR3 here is CASSQVSGINEQFF. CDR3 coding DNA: TGTGCCAGCAGCCAAGTTTCGGGGATCAATGAGCAGTTCTTC.

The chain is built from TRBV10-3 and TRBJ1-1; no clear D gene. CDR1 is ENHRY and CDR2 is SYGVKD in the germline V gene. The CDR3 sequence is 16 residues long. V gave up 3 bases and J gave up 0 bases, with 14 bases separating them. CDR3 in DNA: TGTGCCATCAGTGACTGGACGGCCCCTTTGAACACTGAAGCTTTCTTT. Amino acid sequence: CAISDWTAPLNTEAFF.

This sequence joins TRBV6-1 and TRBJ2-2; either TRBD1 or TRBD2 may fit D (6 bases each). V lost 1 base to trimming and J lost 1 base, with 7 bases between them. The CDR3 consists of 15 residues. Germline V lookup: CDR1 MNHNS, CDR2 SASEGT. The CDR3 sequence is CASSEEGGNTGELFF. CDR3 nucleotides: TGTGCCAGCAGTGAAGAGGGGGGGAACACCGGGGAGCTGTTTTTT.

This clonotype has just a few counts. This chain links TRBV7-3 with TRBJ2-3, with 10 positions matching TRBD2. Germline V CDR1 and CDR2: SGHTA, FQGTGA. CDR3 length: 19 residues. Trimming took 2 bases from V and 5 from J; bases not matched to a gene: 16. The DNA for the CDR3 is TGTGCCAGCAGCTTACGCCCAAGGACTAGCGGAGCCTTTATAGATACGCAGTATTTT. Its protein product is CASSLRPRTSGAFIDTQYF.

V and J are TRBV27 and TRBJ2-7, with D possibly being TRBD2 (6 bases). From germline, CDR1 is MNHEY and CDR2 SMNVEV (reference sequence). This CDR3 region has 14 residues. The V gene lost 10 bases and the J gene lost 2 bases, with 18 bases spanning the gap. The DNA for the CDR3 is TGTGCCACCCGGGACTTCCTGTCTCCCTACGAGCAGTACTTC. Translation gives CATRDFLSPYEQYF.

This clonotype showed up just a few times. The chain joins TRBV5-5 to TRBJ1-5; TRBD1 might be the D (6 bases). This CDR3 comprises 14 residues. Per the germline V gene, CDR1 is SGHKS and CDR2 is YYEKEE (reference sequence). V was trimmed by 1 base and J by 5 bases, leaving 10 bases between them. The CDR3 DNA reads TGTGCCAGCAGCTTGTCGGGGGCTTATCAGCCCCAGCATTTT. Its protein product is CASSLSGAYQPQHF.

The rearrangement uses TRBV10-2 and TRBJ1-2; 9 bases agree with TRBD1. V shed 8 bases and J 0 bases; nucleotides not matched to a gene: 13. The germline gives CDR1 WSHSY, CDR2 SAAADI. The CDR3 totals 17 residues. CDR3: CASGGQGITPANYGYTF. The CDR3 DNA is TGCGCCAGCGGAGGACAGGGGATCACTCCAGCTAACTATGGCTACACCTTC.

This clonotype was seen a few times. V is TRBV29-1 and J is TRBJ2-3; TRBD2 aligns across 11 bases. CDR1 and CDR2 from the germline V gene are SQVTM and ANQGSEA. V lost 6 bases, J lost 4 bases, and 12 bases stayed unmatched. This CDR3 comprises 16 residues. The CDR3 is CSVRLAGISGADTQYF. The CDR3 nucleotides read TGCAGCGTCAGACTAGCGGGAATTTCCGGGGCAGATACGCAGTATTTT.